One T cell receptor beta chain is described in this entry. This clonotype has ten or more counts. This clone's antigen is unknown. Within one base of it there is no much larger clone, and no base qualities were kept. Spanning cysteine to phenylalanine, the CDR3 consists of 17 amino acids. Just the 51-base CDR3 DNA is kept, in frame starting at base 1. V drops 5 bases and J drops 2 bases, leaving 20 bases in between. CDR1 SGHAT and CDR2 FQNNGV were looked up in the germline V gene. The data derive from a study of T-cell memory formation after mild COVID-19 (dated by TCRdb to about 2021). Describing the broader study: TCR sequence clusters from the two donors were largely donor specific. Two young, previously healthy adult volunteers, one female and one male, were included in the cohort. In two donors, T-cell clones that expanded and contracted after mild COVID-19 were followed by sequencing TCRalpha and TCRbeta repertoires longitudinally.

Findings and caveats that apply to the study as a whole: Contracting CD4+ clones appeared mostly in the CM and EM memory subsets, whereas CD8+ clones were enriched in EMRA. Balanced CD4/CD8 phenotypes were observed for clones contracting from day 15 to 85, whereas a bias towards CD4+ was observed for a second wave of clones expanding from day 15 to 37. Only two mild cases were covered by the study, and larger cohorts that include severe cases with pre-infection samples were considered necessary. The detection of some responding clones in pre-infection memory suggests that pre-existing cross-reactive memory T cells joined the SARS-CoV-2 response. Whether the second-wave clones peaking on day 37 were SARS-CoV-2 specific was not confirmed.

The listed sequencing device is Illumina NovaSeq 6000. TCRalpha and TCRbeta cDNA libraries were constructed by 5'RACE with constant-segment primers, with sample barcodes and unique molecular identifiers being introduced. RNA was extracted from every sample with Trizol reagent. Amplification of the libraries took two PCR steps, and the second step added a second sample barcode plus Illumina TruSeq adapters. Libraries were sequenced on an Illumina NovaSeq with 2 x 150 bp paired-end reads. From the authors' description of their analysis: Demultiplexing of reads and collapsing into UMI-guided consensus sequences were performed with migec v1.2.7. Using mixcr v2.1.11, the UMI consensuses were aligned to TRA and TRB V and J templates and assembled into clonotypes. A clonotype was counted as expanded or contracted only if both edgeR and NoisET called the change significant, with noise models trained on biological replicates. For edgeR calls, a false discovery rate-adjusted p below 0.01 and a log2 fold-change threshold of 1 were applied. PCA with hierarchical clustering of max-normalized trajectories of the 1000 most abundant clonotypes was used as exploratory dynamics analysis. Separately sequenced CD4+ and CD8+ repertoires were used to assign the CD4 or CD8 phenotype of responding clones. TCRdb reran the public reads through fastp at Q25 and MiXCR, keeping productive beta chains. Every entry covers one CDR3 protein and lists the most common genes and DNA from its rows. In this record, the V and J calls reflect TCRdb's handling and not the investigators' own analysis. The sample data list 200,000 or so distinct CDR3 sequences, and 16% of these were observed just once. The ten largest clones add up to approximately 2% of the sample.

PBMCs were isolated by Ficoll-Paque density gradient centrifugation. This clonotype originated in an adult woman who had mild COVID-19 (a few samples of this study predate the infection). The sample titles of this study are shuffled in the database, so cell type and time point are left out; the donor was told from shared clones. Sequences were obtained from PBMCs or a T cell subset sorted from them (not recorded which). Recombination linked TRBV11-2 to TRBJ2-3, with the D call tentatively TRBD1 or TRBD2, each fitting 7 bases. The bases are TGTGCCAGCAGCCCAGGGGGGTCGGGGGGCTACACAGATACGCAGTATTTT. Its product reads: CASSPGGSGGYTDTQYF.